This T cell receptor beta chain was documented in a study of T cell responses to AZD1222 COVID-19 vaccine. The data were produced by immunoSEQ multiplex PCR, yet TCRdb's version contains in-frame clones alone and is incomplete. The sample has roughly 160,000 clones, 92% seen once. Per the germline V gene, CDR1 is MNHEY and CDR2 is SVGAGI. Trimming left V 11 bases short and J 4 bases short, with 14 bases between. This CDR3 is built from 12 residues. The sequence was obtained from an adult in good health. The sample was peripheral blood, taken on day 0 of MenACWY control vaccination. The V and J genes are TRBV6-5 and TRBJ1-1; a possible D gene is TRBD1 (6 bases). The CDR3 here is CAVGGHGTEAFF. The CDR3 bases are TGTGCCGTTGGGGGACATGGCACTGAAGCTTTCTTT.